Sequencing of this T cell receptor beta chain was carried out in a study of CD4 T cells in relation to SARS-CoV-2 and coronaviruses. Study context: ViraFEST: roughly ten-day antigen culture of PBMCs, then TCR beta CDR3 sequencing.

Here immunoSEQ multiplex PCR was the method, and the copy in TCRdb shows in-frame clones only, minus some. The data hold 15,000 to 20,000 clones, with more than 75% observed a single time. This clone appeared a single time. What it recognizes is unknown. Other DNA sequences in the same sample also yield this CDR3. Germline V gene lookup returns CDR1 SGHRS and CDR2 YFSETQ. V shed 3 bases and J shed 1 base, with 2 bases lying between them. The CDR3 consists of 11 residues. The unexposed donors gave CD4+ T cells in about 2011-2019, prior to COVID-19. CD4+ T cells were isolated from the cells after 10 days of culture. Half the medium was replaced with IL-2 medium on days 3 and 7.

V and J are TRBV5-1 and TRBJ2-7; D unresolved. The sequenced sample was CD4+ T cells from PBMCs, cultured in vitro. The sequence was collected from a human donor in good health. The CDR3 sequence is CASSSSYEQYF. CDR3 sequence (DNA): TGCGCCAGCAGCTCTTCCTACGAGCAGTACTTC.